This TCR beta chain comes out of a study of monozygotic twins with inflammatory bowel disease. Without any T cell sorting, total RNA was isolated from whole blood. Amplification used two nested PCRs: around 15 cycles, then approximately 9 cycles, on TCRalpha/TCRbeta cDNA. TCRdb reworked the 5' RACE reads into one entry per CDR3 protein, no DNA. In all, the sample yields 150,000 or so distinct CDR3 sequences. Germline CDR1 and CDR2: SGDLS and YYNGEE. CDR3 length: 13 amino acids. The sample comprised blood. The TCR originated in a human donor with ulcerative colitis or Crohn's disease, or a healthy co-twin of an affected twin (not recorded which). This sequence joins TRBV9 and TRBJ2-7; without DNA, the TCRdb call of TRBD1 cannot be checked. The CDR3 region is CASSVAQTGEQYF.